These 26 T cell receptor beta chains were all obtained from the same sample, sequenced in a study of cytomegalovirus exposure and HLA in healthy donors. In the PCR, 60 Vbeta and 13 Jbeta primers were used. The table came from immunoSEQ multiplex PCR; TCRdb's copy has only in-frame clones and leaves some out. The data contain around 200,000 clones, 65% to 80% of them seen just once; the ten biggest clones take up about 0.23%. Input material: PBMCs. The receptors shown here come from a girl aged 2 to 10 in good health and CMV-seronegative.

This clone occurred once. The V gene is TRBV6-5, the J gene TRBJ2-7, with D possibly being TRBD2 (5 bases). V was cut by 2 bases and J by 2 bases, with 13 bases left in between. The CDR3 is 15 residues long. The germline V gene has CDR1 MNHEY and CDR2 SVGAGI. The CDR3 region has the DNA TGTGCCAGCAGTTACAAACCTGGACTTCCCTACGAGCAGTACTTC. Its translation: CASSYKPGLPYEQYF.

On this clone itself: One end of the junction does not line up with germline, which may come from a read error. V and J are TRBV6-5 and TRBJ2-7, with TRBD1 as a possible D gene (6 bases). The length of the CDR3 is 16 residues. Germline V gene sequence: CDR1 MNHEY, CDR2 SVGAGI. The CDR3 DNA is TGTGCCAGCAGTTACGACGGCACAGGGCTTTCCTCCGAGCAGTACTTC. Translated, it gives CASSYDGTGLSSEQYF.

This clone has a handful of counts. The rearrangement joins TRBV19 to TRBJ2-7, with a tentative D call TRBD2 (6 bases). Germline V CDR1 and CDR2: LNHDA, SQIVND (reference sequence). CDR3 length equals 14 residues. V dropped 3 bases and J dropped 6 bases, with 15 bases sitting between them. The CDR3 loop reads CASSMGTGTLEQYF. CDR3 DNA: TGTGCCAGTAGTATGGGGACCGGGACTCTCGAGCAGTACTTC.

V gene TRBV27 combines with J gene TRBJ1-2; TRBD1 might be the D (5 bases). Trimming cost V 3 bases and J 11 bases, with 13 bases left between them. CDR1 is MNHEY, CDR2 SMNVEV, per germline (reference sequence). This CDR3 contains 12 residues. CDR3 amino acids: CASSFNGGEYTF. The CDR3 DNA follows: TGTGCCAGCAGTTTTAATGGGGGGGAGTACACCTTC.

The rearrangement links TRBV5-5 to TRBJ2-3; 7 bases are a match to TRBD2. The CDR3 contains 18 residues. The V and J ends lost 5 bases and 0 bases, in that order; junction bases with no gene match: 15. CDR1 and CDR2 (germline): SGHKS, YYEKEE (reference sequence). CDR3 region: CASSSRGGRGISTDTQYF. CDR3 coding DNA: TGTGCCAGCAGTTCGAGGGGCGGGCGGGGGATTAGCACAGATACGCAGTATTTT.

The CDR3 coding sequence is TGTGCCAGCAGAGAGCGGGACCGCATTTACAATGAGCAGTTCTTC. This codes for CASRERDRIYNEQFF. V usage is TRBV2 and J usage is TRBJ2-1, with 7 bases lining up with TRBD2. Germline assignment: CDR1 SNHLY and CDR2 FYNNEI. The CDR3 has 15 amino acids. Trimming at V came to 6 bases and at J to 4 bases, leaving 9 bases not matched to a gene.

The CDR3 here is CATSKGLRLNTDTQYF. CDR3 nucleotide sequence: TGTGCCACCAGCAAAGGACTAAGACTAAACACAGATACGCAGTATTTT. V usage is TRBV15 and J usage is TRBJ2-3; maybe TRBD2 (6 bases). This CDR3 comprises 16 residues. V was pared by 4 bases and J by 2 bases, with 16 bases between. CDR1 is LNHNV and CDR2 is YYDKDF in the germline V gene (reference sequence).

The chain links TRBV5-6 to TRBJ2-5; 13 positions agree with TRBD2. Germline trimming cut 2 bases from V and 5 bases from J; bases unmatched to any gene: 12. The CDR3 has 18 amino acids. Germline V CDR1 and CDR2: SGHDT, YYEEEE. CDR3 sequence: CASSFRARTSGGRETQYF. CDR3 DNA: TGTGCCAGCAGCTTTCGGGCAAGGACTAGCGGGGGCCGGGAGACCCAGTACTTC.

The chain carries TRBV19 and TRBJ1-2, with 7 positions matching TRBD1. The CDR3 covers 13 residues. J gave up 1 base and V 7 bases, and 3 bases lay outside the gene matches. The germline V gene has CDR1 LNHDA and CDR2 SQIVND (reference sequence). The CDR3 sequence is CASTGTVNYGYTF. In nucleotides, the CDR3 is TGTGCCAGTACCGGGACAGTTAACTATGGCTACACCTTC.

This clone appeared once. This sequence joins TRBV2 and TRBJ1-5, with 7 bases that match TRBD1. Germline lookup yields CDR1 SNHLY and CDR2 FYNNEI. The CDR3 covers 16 residues. After removal of 6 bases from V and 3 bases from J, the junction contained 11 bases not matched to a gene. The CDR3 spells CASRPLRGQDNQPQHF. In nucleotides, the CDR3 is TGTGCCAGCAGGCCTCTTAGGGGGCAGGACAATCAGCCCCAGCATTTT.

The chain combines TRBV7-9 with TRBJ2-3, with 11 bases matching TRBD2. The V gene's germline CDR1 is SEHNR and CDR2 FQNEAQ (reference sequence). Unmatched junction bases numbered 6, after V lost 7 bases and J lost 0 bases. This CDR3 is built from 16 residues. As DNA, the CDR3 is TGTGCCAGCACCCAACTAGCGGGAGCTAGCACAGATACGCAGTATTTT. It encodes CASTQLAGASTDTQYF.

V gene TRBV13 combines with J gene TRBJ1-5; possibly TRBD1 for D (5 bases). Germline CDR1 PRHDT, CDR2 FYEKMQ (reference sequence). The CDR3 is made up of 15 amino acids. Trimming pared 0 bases from V and 4 bases from J, leaving 10 bases between. The CDR3 loop reads CASSLGQGSNQPQHF. The CDR3 nucleotides are TGTGCCAGCAGCTTAGGGCAGGGTTCAAATCAGCCCCAGCATTTT. Together with reference TRBV13 and TRBJ1-5, the CDR3 gives the full variable domain: AAGVIQSPRHLIKEKRETATLKCYPIPRHDTVYWYQQGPGQDPQFLISFYEKMQSDKGSIPDRFSAQQFSDYHSELNMSSLELGDSALYFCASSLGQGSNQPQHFGDGTRLSIL.

The rearrangement links TRBV29-1 to TRBJ2-7; 10 bases fit TRBD1. The J segment lost 6 bases and the V segment lost 6 bases, leaving 14 bases of the junction unmatched. The V gene's germline CDR1 is SQVTM and CDR2 ANQGSEA. The CDR3 loop spans 15 amino acids. CDR3: CSVATCMGQGCEQYF. The CDR3 DNA follows: TGCAGCGTCGCCACGTGTATGGGACAGGGGTGCGAGCAGTACTTC.

The chain has TRBV4-2 and TRBJ2-2, with 10 bases lining up with TRBD1. This CDR3 contains 21 residues. CDR1 and CDR2 (germline): LGHNA, YNFKEQ. Losses at the gene ends were 0 bases for V and 5 bases for J; bases not matched to a gene: 18. CDR3 nucleotides: TGTGCCAGCAGCCAAGAGGGCGCTATAGGGCGACAGGGGGCAAGAACCGGGGAGCTGTTTTTT. Amino acid sequence: CASSQEGAIGRQGARTGELFF.

This clone was picked up a small number of times. The chain links TRBV6-6 to TRBJ1-3; D might be TRBD1 (5 bases). CDR3 size: 15 residues. Trimming pared 4 bases from V and 0 bases from J, leaving 10 bases between. Germline CDR1 is MNHNY and CDR2 is SVGAGI (reference sequence). CDR3 residues: CASSSSTDSGNTIYF. The CDR3 coding sequence is TGTGCCAGCAGTTCCTCGACAGACTCTGGAAACACCATATATTTT.

The chain carries TRBV10-3 and TRBJ1-1, with 8 bases identical to TRBD1. V shed 3 bases, J shed 12 bases, and the junction held 6 bases outside the gene matches. Looked up from germline, CDR1 is ENHRY and CDR2 is SYGVKD. CDR3 size: 12 residues. CDR3 DNA sequence: TGTGCCATCAGTGACCCCGGGACAGGTCCTTTCTTT. As protein: CAISDPGTGPFF.

The rearrangement uses TRBV4-1 and TRBJ2-2, with D possibly matching TRBD2 (5 bases). V lost 0 bases and J lost 4, with 15 bases in between. There are 17 residues in the CDR3. CDR1 MGHRA and CDR2 YSYEKL come from the germline V gene. The CDR3: CASSQDILAFRTGELFF. CDR3 DNA: TGCGCCAGCAGCCAAGACATCCTAGCCTTTCGCACCGGGGAGCTGTTTTTT.

Details on this clone: In the same sample, other DNA sequences code for this CDR3. This chain uses TRBV5-5 with TRBJ2-7, with 7 bases aligning to TRBD2. The trim removed 4 bases at V and 3 bases at J, leaving 7 bases unmatched. The CDR3 has 14 residues. Germline assignment: CDR1 SGHKS and CDR2 YYEKEE (reference sequence). CDR3 nucleotides: TGTGCCAGCAGCCGGACGGGGGGAAGCTACGAGCAGTACTTC. Translating gives CASSRTGGSYEQYF.

V gene TRBV9 combines with J gene TRBJ2-2; TRBD1 is a possible D gene (6 bases). The CDR3 length is 15 residues. The ends were cut back, 2 bases at V and 7 bases at J, with 15 bases in the middle. CDR1 and CDR2 from the germline V gene are SGDLS and YYNGEE. CDR3 region: CASSVSGVRGGELFF. DNA for the CDR3: TGTGCCAGCAGCGTTTCAGGGGTGCGTGGCGGGGAGCTGTTTTTT.

The V call is TRBV9, the J call TRBJ1-2, with TRBD1 identical over 7 bases. Germline CDR1 reads SGDLS; CDR2 reads YYNGEE. The CDR3 length is 15 residues. Trimming took 2 bases from V and 5 from J; bases not matched to a gene: 9. The CDR3 loop reads CASSVTGYGIYGYTF. The CDR3 coding sequence is TGTGCCAGCAGCGTGACAGGGTATGGAATTTATGGCTACACCTTC.

The V and J genes are TRBV2 and TRBJ1-2; a weak D match, TRBD1 (5 bases). Germline-derived CDR1 and CDR2 are SNHLY and FYNNEI. Trimming took off 1 base at V and 5 bases at J, with 11 bases between the two ends. This CDR3 spans 14 amino acids. In DNA form, the CDR3 reads TGTGCCAGCAGTGAAGGGGGGAGGGGATATGGCTACACCTTC. This codes for CASSEGGRGYGYTF. Full variable domain (missing parts from reference TRBV2 and TRBJ1-2): EPEVTQTPSHQVTQMGQEVILRCVPISNHLYFYWYRQILGQKVEFLVSFYNNEISEKSEIFDDQFSVERPDGSNFTLKIRSTKLEDSAMYFCASSEGGRGYGYTFGSGTRLTVV.

This clone was counted only a few times. V and J are TRBV7-9 and TRBJ1-1, with D maybe TRBD1 (6 bases). V was pared by 5 bases and J by 4 bases, with 20 bases between. There are 16 residues in the CDR3. Per germline, CDR1 SEHNR and CDR2 FQNEAQ (reference sequence). The chain's CDR3 is CASSPQTGIGGTEAFF. The CDR3, as DNA: TGTGCCAGCAGCCCCCAGACAGGAATAGGTGGCACTGAAGCTTTCTTT. The full variable domain, in which reference TRBV7-9 and TRBJ1-1 provide the parts outside the CDR3, is DTGVSQNPRHKITKRGQNVTFRCDPISEHNRLYWYRQTLGQGPEFLTYFQNEAQLEKSRLLSDRFSAERPKGSFSTLEIQRTEQGDSAMYLCASSPQTGIGGTEAFFGQGTRLTVV.

This sequence joins TRBV29-1 and TRBJ2-3; 14 nucleotides match TRBD2. This CDR3 has 17 amino acids. The V and J ends lost 7 bases and 5 bases, in that order; junction bases with no gene match: 14. CDR1 and CDR2 from the germline V gene are SQVTM and ANQGSEA. This chain's CDR3 is CSARGRLAGGRVDTQYF. The CDR3 DNA sequence: TGCAGCGCTCGCGGTCGACTAGCGGGAGGGAGAGTAGATACGCAGTATTTT.

This chain connects TRBV4-1 to TRBJ2-1, with D unresolved. The CDR3 runs 13 residues. Trimming stripped 3 bases from V and 6 bases from J, with 9 bases between. CDR1 MGHRA and CDR2 YSYEKL come from the germline V gene. The CDR3 DNA is TGCGCCAGCAGCCACCTAGATCCCAATGAGCAGTTCTTC. The encoded protein is CASSHLDPNEQFF.

CDR3 loop: CAGLGGGNEQYF. The CDR3 DNA follows: TGTGCCGGACTTGGCGGGGGGAACGAGCAGTACTTC. V usage is TRBV6-5 and J usage is TRBJ2-7, with 8 nucleotides matching TRBD2. The CDR3 consists of 12 residues. Trimming removed 11 bases from V and 5 bases from J; junction bases left unmatched: 8. Germline-derived CDR1 and CDR2 are MNHEY and SVGAGI.

CDR3 in amino acids: CASSEGLSGPPDTQYF. The DNA of the CDR3 is TGCGCCAGCAGTGAGGGCTTGAGCGGGCCCCCAGATACGCAGTATTTT. The genes are TRBV10-2 and TRBJ2-3; the D gene is possibly TRBD2 (6 bases). The CDR3 runs to 16 residues. Deletions cut 2 bases from V and 4 bases from J, with 16 bases between. Germline V gene lookup returns CDR1 WSHSY and CDR2 SAAADI.